This TCR beta chain was retrieved from a study of blood T cell repertoires in COVID-19. Study context: Samples of COVID-19 (acute and convalescent) were obtained from the United States, Italy and Spain.

It was during active infection that Seattle patients were enrolled and then longitudinally followed. Authors' data handling: The assay estimated nucleated cells by amplifying reference gene primers. The method was immunoSEQ multiplex PCR; TCRdb's version includes in-frame clones alone and lacks a portion of them. That table supplies the V and J calls and clone size; D and trimming were determined from the DNA. The table shows around 200,000 clones, with around four fifths occurring only once. This CDR3 is built from 19 residues. Germline loops: CDR1 SGHAT, CDR2 FQNNGV. After removal of 1 base from V and 4 bases from J, the junction contained 15 bases not matched to a gene. This clone was counted between two and nine times.

The sequencing input was peripheral blood. The sequence came from a woman in her 70s with COVID-19, enrolled during active disease. The V call is TRBV11-2, the J call TRBJ2-5; TRBD2 aligns across 10 bases. CDR3: CASSLGLAGEQMQGETQYF. DNA for the CDR3: TGTGCCAGCAGCTTAGGCCTAGCGGGAGAACAAATGCAGGGAGAGACCCAGTACTTC.